The 16 T cell receptor beta chains presented below share a single source sample, sequenced in a study of shared clonotypes between healthy human individuals. The assay was immunoSEQ multiplex PCR, and TCRdb's table has in-frame clones only and misses some. The sample has around 2.1 million clones; around 95% are singletons. Sequences were obtained from naive CD4+ T cells sorted from blood. Documented subset: CD45RA+ positively selected. Every receptor here comes from a man between 18 and 35 years old in good health.

Here the CDR3 reads CASSEAWAGEQFF. The CDR3 DNA follows: TGCGCCAGCAGTGAGGCCTGGGCGGGTGAGCAGTTCTTC. This sequence joins TRBV10-2 and TRBJ2-1; tentatively, D is TRBD2 (5 bases). Trimming removed 2 bases at V and 9 bases at J, with 11 bases between. Germline V gene sequence: CDR1 WSHSY, CDR2 SAAADI. CDR3 length: 13 amino acids.

This sequence joins TRBV9 and TRBJ1-5, with 7 bases lining up with TRBD1. Unmatched junction bases numbered 5, after V lost 4 bases and J lost 7 bases. Germline lookup yields CDR1 SGDLS and CDR2 YYNGEE. The CDR3 sequence is 13 residues long. The CDR3 region is CASSSTGEQPQHF. The CDR3, as DNA: TGTGCCAGCAGCTCAACAGGGGAGCAGCCCCAGCATTTT.

V and J are TRBV18 and TRBJ2-3, with D hard to call. Trimming cost V 0 bases and J 2 bases, with 30 bases left between them. The CDR3 sequence is 22 residues long. Germline V CDR1 and CDR2: KGHSH, LQKENI. The CDR3 nucleotides read TGTGCCAGCTCACCACCGGAGCCCCCGGGCACCAATCCTGCCACACACACAGATACGCAGTATTTT. Its protein product is CASSPPEPPGTNPATHTDTQYF.

The V gene is TRBV7-9, the J gene TRBJ1-1, with D possibly being TRBD1 (5 bases). V lost 2 bases and J 7 bases, leaving 11 bases between the germline ends. The CDR3 is made up of 13 amino acids. Germline loops: CDR1 SEHNR, CDR2 FQNEAQ (reference sequence). CDR3 in DNA: TGTGCCAGCAGCTTAAGAGACCAGGGTGAAGCTTTCTTT. As protein: CASSLRDQGEAFF.

This clone was detected only once. Here the CDR3 reads CASSFIGQGAEKLFF. In DNA form, the CDR3 reads TGCGCCAGCAGCTTTATCGGGCAGGGGGCTGAAAAACTGTTTTTT. This rearrangement joins TRBV5-1 to TRBJ1-4; TRBD1 matches at 8 bases. V lost 2 bases to trimming and J lost 7 bases; unmatched junction nucleotides: 7. CDR3 size: 15 residues. Germline CDR1 is SGHRS and CDR2 is YFSETQ.

The chain carries TRBV4-1 and TRBJ2-1; 8 bases line up with TRBD2. V shed 3 bases and J 3 bases; nucleotides not matched to a gene: 4. CDR1 is MGHRA, CDR2 YSYEKL, per germline. The CDR3 extends over 15 amino acids. CDR3 sequence: CASSQLAGSYNEQFF. For the CDR3, the DNA is TGCGCCAGCAGCCAGTTAGCGGGAAGCTACAATGAGCAGTTCTTC.

The chain couples TRBV4-1 to TRBJ1-4; 8 nucleotides match TRBD1. CDR1 is MGHRA, CDR2 YSYEKL, per germline. This CDR3 is built from 16 residues. V trimming: 4 bases; J trimming: 3 bases; junction bases outside the gene matches: 7. The DNA for the CDR3 is TGCGCCAGCAGCCTGCCACCGACAGGGGCTAATGAAAAACTGTTTTTT. Its protein is CASSLPPTGANEKLFF.

The chain combines TRBV6-5 with TRBJ1-1, with D unclear. V was clipped by 1 base and J by 4 bases, with 7 bases between them. The CDR3 has 13 amino acids. The germline CDR1 and CDR2 sequences are MNHEY and SVGAGI. The CDR3 here is CASSYWESTEAFF. Here the CDR3 DNA reads TGTGCCAGCAGTTACTGGGAGAGCACTGAAGCTTTCTTT.

The sample holds a few counts of this clone. At the DNA level, this CDR3 is encoded by other sequences in the same sample as well. V gene TRBV18 combines with J gene TRBJ1-4, with 8 bases lining up with TRBD1. This CDR3 region has 15 residues. V gave up 2 bases and J gave up 3 bases; unmatched junction bases: 2. CDR1 and CDR2 (germline): KGHSH, LQKENI. Here the CDR3 DNA reads TGTGCCAGCTCACCAATACAGGGGGCTAATGAAAAACTGTTTTTT. This encodes CASSPIQGANEKLFF.

The chain uses TRBV7-3 and TRBJ2-1; TRBD2 aligns across 8 bases. Germline values: CDR1 SGHTA, CDR2 FQGTGA. The CDR3 spans 15 residues. V dropped 5 bases and J dropped 2; count of bases not matched to a gene: 5. CDR3 amino acids: CASSRGRSTYNEQFF. The DNA of the CDR3 is TGTGCCAGCAGCCGCGGGAGGTCCACCTACAATGAGCAGTTCTTC.

This sequence joins TRBV6-5 and TRBJ2-1, with 10 bases that match TRBD2. V lost 2 bases to trimming and J lost 4 bases; unmatched junction nucleotides: 5. Germline CDR1 MNHEY, CDR2 SVGAGI. The CDR3 runs to 16 residues. The CDR3 nucleotides are TGTGCCAGCAGTTACGATCGGACTAGCGGTTACAATGAGCAGTTCTTC. It yields the protein CASSYDRTSGYNEQFF.

The table lists this clone with a few counts. The genes are TRBV6-5 and TRBJ1-6; 11 nucleotides align to TRBD1. Germline trimming cut 2 bases from V and 10 bases from J; bases unmatched to any gene: 4. The CDR3 spans 15 residues. CDR1 and CDR2 (germline): MNHEY, SVGAGI. CDR3 in DNA: TGTGCCAGCAGTTACGCCGGGACAGGGGGATCACCCCTCCACTTT. This encodes CASSYAGTGGSPLHF.

The genes are TRBV4-2 and TRBJ2-3; D is possibly TRBD2 (6 bases). This CDR3 region has 15 residues. CDR1 is LGHNA, CDR2 YNFKEQ, per germline. V shed 7 bases and J shed 2 bases, with 16 bases lying between them. The CDR3 nucleotides are TGTGCCAGCAACGGAGGGACTGCTAACACAGATACGCAGTATTTT. Translating it yields CASNGGTANTDTQYF.

This clone was counted a single time. Other DNA sequences in this sample translate to the same CDR3. The chain couples TRBV25-1 to TRBJ2-7; D unclear. The CDR3 spans 12 residues. The V gene's germline CDR1 is MGHDK and CDR2 SYGVNS. The V end was cut by 6 bases, the J end by 0 bases, with 6 bases between. The CDR3 DNA follows: TGTGCCAGCAGAGGCGGCTCCTACGAGCAGTACTTC. It specifies CASRGGSYEQYF.

This chain connects TRBV9 to TRBJ1-2, with 11 bases that match TRBD1. V gave up 4 bases and J gave up 7 bases; unmatched junction bases: 6. CDR1 and CDR2 from the germline V gene are SGDLS and YYNGEE. The CDR3 is 14 amino acids. CDR3 sequence: CASSPGTGGRGYTF. In DNA form, the CDR3 reads TGTGCCAGCAGCCCCGGGACAGGGGGACGTGGCTACACCTTC. The variable domain in full, with the rest retrieved from reference TRBV9 and TRBJ1-2, is DSGVTQTPKHLITATGQRVTLRCSPRSGDLSVYWYQQSLDQGLQFLIQYYNGEERAKGNILERFSAQQFPDLHSELNLSSLELGDSALYFCASSPGTGGRGYTFGSGTRLTVV.

This chain uses TRBV19 with TRBJ1-5; 12 bases fit TRBD1. Trimming removed 10 bases from V and 11 bases from J; junction bases left unmatched: 12. Germline V gene sequence: CDR1 LNHDA, CDR2 SQIVND (reference sequence). This CDR3 has 14 amino acids. Here the CDR3 DNA reads TGTGCCACCGACACCGGGACAGGGGGCAAGGCCCAGCATTTT. It specifies CATDTGTGGKAQHF.